The 23 T cell receptor beta chains presented below share a single source sample, sequenced in a study of siplizumab effects on memory and regulatory T cells (dated by TCRdb to 2018 to 2020). Library preparation used the immunoSEQ multiplex PCR assay. The clones in this table, taken by TCRdb from immuneACCESS, are in-frame only. Not every clone is retained; where verified, under half of the shortfall comes from an unresolved V gene, and the cause of the rest is unknown. The sample contains roughly 56,000 clones, about 92% of them found a single time. The ten top clones hold about 40% of the sample. Sequencing was carried out using CD8+ T cells sorted from blood. All receptors derive from a human donor in good health.

This clone was counted once. V usage is TRBV6-1 and J usage is TRBJ1-2; D gene unclear. The CDR3 has 11 amino acids. V was pared by 6 bases and J by 2 bases, with 4 bases between. Germline V gene data show CDR1 as MNHNS and CDR2 as SASEGT. CDR3 nucleotides: TGTGCCAGCAGACAGAACTATGGCTACACCTTC. Protein product: CASRQNYGYTF.

The chain joins TRBV29-1 to TRBJ1-3; no definite D call. Trimming shortened V by 4 bases and J by 0 bases, and 10 bases separated the two germline ends. This CDR3 is built from 14 residues. Germline V gives CDR1 SQVTM, CDR2 ANQGSEA. The CDR3 protein is CSVAAASSGNTIYF. The CDR3 DNA reads as TGCAGCGTTGCGGCGGCGAGCTCTGGAAACACCATATATTTT. Full variable domain (outside the CDR3, taken from reference TRBV29-1 and TRBJ1-3): SAVISQKPSRDICQRGTSLTIQCQVDSQVTMMFWYRQQPGQSLTLIATANQGSEATYESGFVIDKFPISRPNLTFSTLTVSNMSPEDSSIYLCSVAAASSGNTIYFGEGSWLTVV.

The chain carries TRBV4-1 and TRBJ2-7; tentative D call: TRBD2 (6 bases). Germline lookup yields CDR1 MGHRA and CDR2 YSYEKL. The CDR3 has 15 residues. V was cut by 6 bases and J by 5 bases, with 20 bases left in between. Written as DNA, the CDR3 is TGCGCCAGCAGTGACCCGCCAGACGGGAGTGACGAGCAGTACTTC. Amino acid sequence: CASSDPPDGSDEQYF.

The chain recombines TRBV20-1 with TRBJ2-1; D not certain. Germline assignment: CDR1 DFQATT and CDR2 SNEGSKA (reference sequence). The length of the CDR3 is 10 residues. V lost 5 bases to trimming and J lost 9 bases, with 8 bases between them. The CDR3 loop is CSALEAEQFF. The CDR3 DNA reads as TGCAGTGCTTTAGAGGCTGAGCAGTTCTTC.

The genes are TRBV30 and TRBJ2-7, with D perhaps matching TRBD2 (6 bases). Germline V gene sequence: CDR1 GTSNPN, CDR2 SVGIG (reference sequence). V lost 0 bases and J lost 6, with 24 bases in between. The CDR3 runs 17 residues. CDR3 loop: CAWSVRYLGTLAPEQYF. CDR3 DNA: TGTGCCTGGAGTGTACGATATTTGGGGACGCTAGCGCCCGAGCAGTACTTC.

This chain uses TRBV7-2 with TRBJ1-2; 7 positions agree with TRBD1. Germline CDR1 SGHTA, CDR2 FQGNSA. Trimming at V came to 3 bases and at J to 3 bases, leaving 10 bases not matched to a gene. CDR3 size: 16 residues. The CDR3 region has the DNA TGTGCCAGCAGCTTTAGCGCCAGAGGGACAGACTATGGCTACACCTTC. This sequence encodes CASSFSARGTDYGYTF.

The rearrangement uses TRBV5-6 and TRBJ2-1; maybe TRBD1 (5 bases). Trimming stripped 0 bases from V and 0 bases from J, with 10 bases between. Germline CDR1 reads SGHDT; CDR2 reads YYEEEE. The CDR3 contains 16 residues. The CDR3 region is CASSLDRLISYNEQFF. The CDR3 coding sequence is TGTGCCAGCAGCTTGGACAGGCTGATCTCCTACAATGAGCAGTTCTTC.

This chain uses TRBV4-2 with TRBJ1-5, with TRBD1 as a possible D gene (6 bases). This CDR3 comprises 14 residues. Per germline, CDR1 LGHNA and CDR2 YNFKEQ. Trimming left V 5 bases short and J 4 bases short, with 12 bases between. The CDR3, as DNA: TGTGCCAGCAGCACCCTGACAGGAAATCAGCCCCAGCATTTT. This sequence encodes CASSTLTGNQPQHF.

The chain recombines TRBV6-5 with TRBJ2-1, with unresolved D. This CDR3 comprises 11 residues. Trimming took off 3 bases at V and 10 bases at J, with 7 bases between the two ends. CDR1 and CDR2 from the germline V gene are MNHEY and SVGAGI. CDR3 sequence (DNA): TGTGCCAGCAGTTATCCCCCGGAGCAGTTCTTC. As protein: CASSYPPEQFF.

V usage is TRBV6-1 and J usage is TRBJ2-3; D not certain. Trimming removed 2 bases at V and 13 bases at J, with 13 bases between. CDR3 length equals 12 residues. CDR1 and CDR2 from the germline V gene are MNHNS and SASEGT. The CDR3: CASSERAAEEYF. The CDR3 nucleotides read TGTGCCAGCAGTGAAAGGGCCGCCGAGGAGTATTTT.

This clone was seen a few times. This sequence joins TRBV19 and TRBJ2-1; D gene uncertain. Germline assignment: CDR1 LNHDA and CDR2 SQIVND (reference sequence). The CDR3 is made up of 11 amino acids. Trimming cost V 6 bases and J 12 bases, with 12 bases left between them. The CDR3 DNA sequence: TGTGCCAGTAGATTTGGGATGGGGCAGTTCTTC. Translated, it gives CASRFGMGQFF. Filled out from reference TRBV19 and TRBJ2-1, the complete variable domain reads DGGITQSPKYLFRKEGQNVTLSCEQNLNHDAMYWYRQDPGQGLRLIYYSQIVNDFQKGDIAEGYSVSREKKESFPLTVTSAQKNPTAFYLCASRFGMGQFFGPGTRLTVL.

This chain uses TRBV6-5 with TRBJ1-4, with a weak D call TRBD1 (5 bases). The CDR3 is 14 amino acids. Deletions cut 6 bases from V and 8 bases from J, with 16 bases between. Looked up from germline, CDR1 is MNHEY and CDR2 is SVGAGI. The CDR3 region is CASRAPGPREKLFF. The CDR3 bases are TGTGCCAGCAGAGCACCGGGACCCCGGGAAAAACTGTTTTTT.

The chain recombines TRBV13 with TRBJ2-1; 8 nucleotides match TRBD2. CDR1 is PRHDT, CDR2 FYEKMQ, per germline (reference sequence). Trimming at V came to 6 bases and at J to 7 bases, leaving 14 bases not matched to a gene. CDR3 length equals 16 residues. The CDR3 loop is CASSTFAQRERNEQFF. The CDR3 nucleotides read TGTGCCAGCAGTACCTTTGCCCAGCGGGAGAGGAATGAGCAGTTCTTC.

The genes are TRBV9 and TRBJ2-7, with TRBD1 as a possible D gene (5 bases). Germline CDR1 SGDLS, CDR2 YYNGEE. The CDR3 extends over 14 amino acids. Between the trimmed V and J ends, which lost 0 bases and 7 bases, there was a span of 14 bases. CDR3 loop: CASSVDSGWDEQYF. CDR3 nucleotide sequence: TGTGCCAGCAGCGTAGATTCAGGGTGGGATGAGCAGTACTTC. Based on the CDR3 plus reference TRBV9 and TRBJ2-7, the full variable domain is DSGVTQTPKHLITATGQRVTLRCSPRSGDLSVYWYQQSLDQGLQFLIQYYNGEERAKGNILERFSAQQFPDLHSELNLSSLELGDSALYFCASSVDSGWDEQYFGPGTRLTVT.

The chain recombines TRBV9 with TRBJ2-1; maybe TRBD1 (6 bases). The CDR3 runs to 15 residues. Trimming left V 2 bases short and J 4 bases short, with 13 bases between. Looked up from germline, CDR1 is SGDLS and CDR2 is YYNGEE. The CDR3 here is CASSVRDTGYNEQFF. CDR3 DNA sequence: TGTGCCAGCAGCGTTAGGGACACCGGATACAATGAGCAGTTCTTC.

The CDR3 sequence is CACPSEEMGAGAGELFF. The CDR3 DNA is TGTGCCTGCCCTTCTGAAGAAATGGGGGCGGGGGCCGGGGAGCTGTTTTTT. The chain couples TRBV30 to TRBJ2-2; tentatively, D is TRBD2 (7 bases). In germline, CDR1 is GTSNPN, CDR2 SVGIG (reference sequence). CDR3 length: 17 amino acids. The germline V and J ends were trimmed by 6 bases and 6 bases, with 26 bases remaining between them.

The chain is built from TRBV6-5 and TRBJ1-3; D ambiguous. Looked up from germline, CDR1 is MNHEY and CDR2 is SVGAGI. This CDR3 is built from 15 residues. V gave up 2 bases and J gave up 4 bases, with 12 bases separating them. The CDR3 loop is CASSYQEGSGNTIYF. The CDR3 bases are TGTGCCAGCAGTTACCAAGAGGGATCAGGAAACACCATATATTTT.

The genes are TRBV28 and TRBJ2-5; TRBD2 might be the D (6 bases). Trimming took 5 bases from V and 5 from J, leaving 15 bases between them. Germline CDR1 reads MDHEN; CDR2 reads SYDVKM. This CDR3 has 14 residues. The CDR3 region is CASSDGRTRETQYF. For the CDR3, the DNA is TGTGCCAGCAGTGACGGGAGAACTAGGGAGACCCAGTACTTC.

This clone turned up a few times. This chain connects TRBV6-1 to TRBJ1-1, with D unclear. This CDR3 spans 15 amino acids. The V end lost 3 bases, the J end lost 1 base, and 12 bases lay between the germline ends. Germline values: CDR1 MNHNS, CDR2 SASEGT. The CDR3 sequence: CASSDIEVRNTEAFF. CDR3 in DNA: TGTGCCAGCAGTGATATCGAGGTGAGGAACACTGAAGCTTTCTTT.

The J gene is TRBJ2-5, the V gene TRBV6-5; TRBD2 aligns across 7 bases. The CDR3 length is 11 residues. Germline V CDR1 and CDR2: MNHEY, SVGAGI. V shed 6 bases and J 5 bases; nucleotides not matched to a gene: 0. CDR3 region: CASRGGETQYF. The CDR3 coding sequence is TGTGCCAGCAGGGGGGGGGAGACCCAGTACTTC.

The chain joins TRBV18 to TRBJ1-4, with D unclear. V lost 0 bases to trimming and J lost 5 bases, with 1 base between them. In germline, CDR1 is KGHSH, CDR2 LQKENI. The CDR3 consists of 12 residues. The CDR3 DNA follows: TGTGCCAGCTCACCACCGAATGAAAAACTGTTTTTT. Translating gives CASSPPNEKLFF.

This clone appeared a single time. V is TRBV10-3 and J is TRBJ2-5; D gene ambiguous. The closer fit of TRBJ2-7 to the DNA end suggests the J call may be wrong. CDR1 is ENHRY and CDR2 is SYGVKD in the germline V gene. The CDR3 is 15 residues long. CDR3 in amino acids: CAISEGDGMLSEQYF. The CDR3 coding sequence is TGTGCCATCAGTGAGGGTGACGGAATGCTCTCCGAGCAGTACTTC.

The chain recombines TRBV5-6 with TRBJ2-7; no reliable D call. Trimming took 4 bases from V and 0 from J, leaving 2 bases between them. Germline CDR1 reads SGHDT; CDR2 reads YYEEEE. The CDR3 consists of 11 residues. CDR3 in amino acids: CASSISYEQYF. The CDR3 nucleotides read TGTGCCAGCAGCATCTCCTACGAGCAGTACTTC. The variable domain in full, completed from reference TRBV5-6 and TRBJ2-7, reads DAGVTQSPTHLIKTRGQQVTLRCSPKSGHDTVSWYQQALGQGPQFIFQYYEEEERQRGNFPDRFSGHQFPNYSSELNVNALLLGDSALYLCASSISYEQYFGPGTRLTVT.